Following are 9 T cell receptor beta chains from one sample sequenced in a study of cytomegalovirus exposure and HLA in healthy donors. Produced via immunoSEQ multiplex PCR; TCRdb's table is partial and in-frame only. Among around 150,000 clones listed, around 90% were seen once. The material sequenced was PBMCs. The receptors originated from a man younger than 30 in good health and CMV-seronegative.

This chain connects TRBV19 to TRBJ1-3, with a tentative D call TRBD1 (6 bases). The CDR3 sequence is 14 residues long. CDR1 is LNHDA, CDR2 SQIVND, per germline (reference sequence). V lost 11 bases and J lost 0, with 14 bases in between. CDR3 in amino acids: CASKRTDSGNTIYF. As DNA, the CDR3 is TGTGCCTCAAAAAGGACAGACTCTGGAAACACCATATATTTT.

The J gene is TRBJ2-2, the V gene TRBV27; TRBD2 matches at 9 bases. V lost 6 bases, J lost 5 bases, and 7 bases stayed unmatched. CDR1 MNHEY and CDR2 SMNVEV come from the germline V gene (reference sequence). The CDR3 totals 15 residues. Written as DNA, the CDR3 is TGTGCCAGCAGGCTGGGACTAGCAGGAACCGGGGAGCTGTTTTTT. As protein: CASRLGLAGTGELFF.

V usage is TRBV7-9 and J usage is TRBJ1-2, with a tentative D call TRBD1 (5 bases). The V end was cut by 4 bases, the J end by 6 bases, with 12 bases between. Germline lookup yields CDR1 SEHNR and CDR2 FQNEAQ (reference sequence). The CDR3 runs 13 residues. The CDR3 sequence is CASSSSWGDGYTF. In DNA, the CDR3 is TGTGCCAGCAGCTCTTCCTGGGGGGATGGCTACACCTTC.

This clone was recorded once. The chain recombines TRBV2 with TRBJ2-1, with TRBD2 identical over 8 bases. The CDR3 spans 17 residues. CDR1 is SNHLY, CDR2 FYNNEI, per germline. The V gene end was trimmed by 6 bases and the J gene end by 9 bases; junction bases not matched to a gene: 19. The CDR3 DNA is TGTGCCAGCAGCCCAAATACGACCCCGAGCGGGGGTAGTGAGCAGTTCTTC. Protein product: CASSPNTTPSGGSEQFF. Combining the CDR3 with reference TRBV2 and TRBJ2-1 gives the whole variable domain EPEVTQTPSHQVTQMGQEVILRCVPISNHLYFYWYRQILGQKVEFLVSFYNNEISEKSEIFDDQFSVERPDGSNFTLKIRSTKLEDSAMYFCASSPNTTPSGGSEQFFGPGTRLTVL.

CDR3 nucleotide sequence: TGTGCCAGCAGGGAGGCAGGGAACACCGGGGAGCTGTTTTTT. Translating gives CASREAGNTGELFF. The rearrangement links TRBV6-1 to TRBJ2-2; D perhaps matches TRBD2 (5 bases). From germline, CDR1 is MNHNS and CDR2 SASEGT. The CDR3 totals 14 residues. V lost 6 bases to trimming and J lost 1 base, with 9 bases between them.

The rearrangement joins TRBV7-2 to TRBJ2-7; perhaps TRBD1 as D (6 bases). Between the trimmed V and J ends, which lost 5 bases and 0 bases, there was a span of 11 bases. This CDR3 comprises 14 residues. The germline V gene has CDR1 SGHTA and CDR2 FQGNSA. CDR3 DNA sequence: TGTGCCAGCAGCCCGCGGACAGACTCCTACGAGCAGTACTTC. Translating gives CASSPRTDSYEQYF.

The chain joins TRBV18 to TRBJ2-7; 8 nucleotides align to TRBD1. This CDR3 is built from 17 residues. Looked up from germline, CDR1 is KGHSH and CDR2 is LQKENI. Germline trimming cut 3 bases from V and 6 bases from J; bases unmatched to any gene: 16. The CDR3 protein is CASSPQFTGTGSLEQYF. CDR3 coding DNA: TGTGCCAGCTCACCGCAGTTTACCGGGACAGGTTCCCTCGAGCAGTACTTC. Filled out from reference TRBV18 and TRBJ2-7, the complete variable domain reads NAGVMQNPRHLVRRRGQEARLRCSPMKGHSHVYWYRQLPEEGLKFMVYLQKENIIDESGMPKERFSAEFPKEGPSILRIQQVVRGDSAAYFCASSPQFTGTGSLEQYFGPGTRLTVT.

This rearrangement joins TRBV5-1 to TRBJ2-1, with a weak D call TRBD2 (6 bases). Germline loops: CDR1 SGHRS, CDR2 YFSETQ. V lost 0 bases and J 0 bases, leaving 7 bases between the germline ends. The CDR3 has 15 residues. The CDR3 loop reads CASSLAGSSYNEQFF. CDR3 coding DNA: TGCGCCAGCAGCTTGGCCGGGAGCTCCTACAATGAGCAGTTCTTC.

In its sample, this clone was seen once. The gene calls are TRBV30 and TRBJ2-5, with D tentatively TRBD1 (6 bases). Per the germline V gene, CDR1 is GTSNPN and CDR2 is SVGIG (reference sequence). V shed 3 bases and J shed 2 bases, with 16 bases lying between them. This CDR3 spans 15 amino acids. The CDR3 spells CAWRNRVGGQETQYF. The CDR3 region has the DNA TGTGCCTGGAGGAACAGGGTCGGTGGACAAGAGACCCAGTACTTC.